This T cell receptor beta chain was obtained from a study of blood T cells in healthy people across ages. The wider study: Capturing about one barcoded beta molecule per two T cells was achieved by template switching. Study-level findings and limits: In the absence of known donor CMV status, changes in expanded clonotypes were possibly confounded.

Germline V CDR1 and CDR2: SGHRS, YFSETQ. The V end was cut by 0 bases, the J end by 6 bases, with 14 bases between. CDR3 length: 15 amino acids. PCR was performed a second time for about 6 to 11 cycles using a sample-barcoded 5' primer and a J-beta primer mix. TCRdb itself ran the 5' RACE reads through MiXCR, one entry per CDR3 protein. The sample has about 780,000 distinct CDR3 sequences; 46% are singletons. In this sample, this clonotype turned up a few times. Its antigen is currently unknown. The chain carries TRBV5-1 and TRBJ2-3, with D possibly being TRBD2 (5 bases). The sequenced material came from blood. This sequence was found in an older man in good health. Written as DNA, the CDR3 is TGCGCCAGCAGCTTGGACGGCGGGTCCCGTGATACGCAGTATTTT. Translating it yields CASSLDGGSRDTQYF.